The rows below give T cell receptor beta chains drawn from one sample of a study of CD8+ T cells in alopecia areata. TCRdb keeps only in-frame clones here, not all; method: immunoSEQ multiplex PCR. The profile covers tens of thousands of clones, with 55% to 65% appearing a single time and approximately 15% taken by the ten largest. Sample: CD8+ T cells sorted from blood, taken at week 0. The receptors here all came from a human donor with alopecia areata. Each CDR3 is given with its conserved first and last residue. D genes are given only for firm matches. Size is stated for part of the rows, as once, few or many counts, or as a class when the clone is expanded.

size	D	V	length	J	CDR3	DNA
.	.	TRBV4-1	16	TRBJ2-1	CASSTRLVFSYNEQFF	TGCGCCAGCAGCACGCGACTGGTCTTCTCCTACAATGAGCAGTTCTTC
once	.	TRBV5-1	15	TRBJ2-3	CASSFRGPTSDTQYF	TGCGCCAGCAGCTTCAGGGGCCCCACGTCGGATACGCAGTATTTT
.	.	TRBV28	15	TRBJ2-5	CASSLRGTVEETQYF	TGTGCCAGCAGTTTACGCGGGACAGTAGAAGAGACCCAGTACTTC
.	TRBD2	TRBV5-4	14	TRBJ2-5	CASSASGGQETQYF	TGTGCCAGCAGCGCTAGCGGGGGGCAAGAGACCCAGTACTTC
.	.	TRBV29-1	13	TRBJ1-1	CSVSRDMNTEAFF	TGCAGCGTTAGTAGGGACATGAACACTGAAGCTTTCTTT
.	TRBD1	TRBV4-2	16	TRBJ1-2	CASSQEQGRDYYGYTF	TGTGCCAGCAGCCAAGAACAGGGGAGAGATTACTATGGCTACACCTTC
few	TRBD1	TRBV29-1	14	TRBJ1-1	CSVTGTELNTEAFF	TGCAGCGTTACCGGGACAGAGCTGAACACTGAAGCTTTCTTT
.	.	TRBV10-3	11	TRBJ2-7	CAISESGEQYF	TGTGCCATCAGTGAGTCGGGCGAGCAGTACTTC
.	.	TRBV6-5	12	TRBJ1-1	CASSSGYPEAFF	TGTGCCAGCAGTTCAGGGTATCCTGAAGCTTTCTTT
.	.	TRBV5-1	17	TRBJ1-5	CASSLEGLGPGNQPQHF	TGCGCCAGCAGCTTGGAGGGTTTAGGGCCTGGCAATCAGCCCCAGCATTTT
.	.	TRBV5-6	15	TRBJ1-2	CASSLEAAGDYGYTF	TGTGCCAGCAGCTTGGAGGCTGCGGGGGACTATGGCTACACCTTC
few	.	TRBV4-3	13	TRBJ1-2	CASSIDTKYGYTF	TGCGCCAGCAGCATTGACACAAAATATGGCTACACCTTC
.	.	TRBV6-5	14	TRBJ1-1	CASSYVGMNTEAFF	TGTGCCAGCAGTTACGTGGGTATGAACACTGAAGCTTTCTTT
.	TRBD1	TRBV9	15	TRBJ1-1	CASSGQGSSSTEAFF	TGTGCCAGCAGCGGACAGGGGAGTTCGAGCACTGAAGCTTTCTTT
.	.	TRBV4-3	15	TRBJ2-2	CASRQRNGRVGELFF	TGCGCCAGCAGACAAAGGAATGGTAGAGTGGGGGAGCTGTTTTTT
few	TRBD1	TRBV27	15	TRBJ1-1	CASSLLAGGGTEAFF	TGTGCCAGCAGTTTACTGGCAGGGGGAGGCACTGAAGCTTTCTTT
.	.	TRBV29-1	12	TRBJ1-1	CSVEAMTGEAFF	TGCAGCGTTGAAGCGATGACAGGTGAAGCTTTCTTT
.	TRBD2	TRBV27	16	TRBJ2-5	CASSLYSSGLQETQYF	TGTGCCAGCAGTTTATACTCTAGCGGGTTACAAGAGACCCAGTACTTC
.	TRBD2	TRBV20-1	11	TRBJ2-1	CSAAGGNEQFF	TGCAGTGCCGCGGGGGGCAATGAGCAGTTCTTC
.	.	TRBV6-4	13	TRBJ2-3	CASSDSGTATQYF	TGTGCCAGCAGTGACAGCGGGACAGCTACGCAGTATTTT
medium-sized	TRBD2	TRBV7-3	15	TRBJ2-5	CASSFGGGAQETQYF	TGTGCCAGCAGCTTTGGCGGGGGGGCCCAAGAGACCCAGTACTTC
.	.	TRBV7-9	16	TRBJ1-2	CASSLRGDWREDGYTF	TGTGCCAGCAGCTTAAGAGGGGACTGGCGAGAGGATGGCTACACCTTC
.	TRBD1	TRBV7-2	15	TRBJ2-7	CASSFPGTGAYEQYF	TGTGCCAGCAGCTTTCCCGGGACAGGGGCTTACGAGCAGTACTTC
.	TRBD1	TRBV27	13	TRBJ2-7	CASSRDRTYEQYF	TGTGCCAGCAGCCGGGACAGAACCTACGAGCAGTACTTC
.	.	TRBV4-3	15	TRBJ2-7	CASSQGRGSSYEQYF	TGCGCCAGCAGCCAAGGGCGGGGAAGCTCCTACGAGCAGTACTTC
.	.	TRBV5-6	14	TRBJ1-5	CASSFQWGNQPQHF	TGTGCCAGCAGCTTTCAGTGGGGCAATCAGCCCCAGCATTTT
.	TRBD1	TRBV6-6	16	TRBJ1-2	CASSYFGTGGDYGYTF	TGTGCCAGCAGTTACTTCGGGACAGGGGGCGACTATGGCTACACCTTC
.	.	TRBV9	16	TRBJ2-2	CASSQGPGRGTGELFF	TGTGCCAGCAGCCAAGGTCCAGGTCGAGGCACCGGGGAGCTGTTTTTT
few	.	TRBV9	17	TRBJ1-2	CASSASRAVSLNYGYTF	TGTGCCAGCAGCGCCTCGCGTGCAGTGAGCCTTAACTATGGCTACACCTTC
few	TRBD2	TRBV10-3	14	TRBJ2-2	CAIGTSGMNGELFF	TGTGCCATCGGGACTAGCGGGATGAACGGGGAGCTGTTTTTT
.	.	TRBV29-1	16	TRBJ2-3	CSVASGRGPDADTQYF	TGCAGCGTTGCGTCGGGCAGGGGACCGGATGCAGATACGCAGTATTTT
.	.	TRBV5-6	15	TRBJ2-1	CASSSWGGAYNEQFF	TGTGCCAGCAGCTCGTGGGGCGGGGCTTACAATGAGCAGTTCTTC
.	.	TRBV23-1	16	TRBJ2-7	CASSQRSDSPFYEQYF	TGCGCCAGCAGTCAACGATCGGACAGCCCCTTCTACGAGCAGTACTTC
.	TRBD2	TRBV27	14	TRBJ2-1	CASSWTSGSNEQFF	TGTGCCAGCAGTTGGACTAGCGGGAGCAATGAGCAGTTCTTC
few	TRBD1	TRBV6-5	15	TRBJ1-1	CASSYWDRDDTEAFF	TGTGCCAGCAGTTACTGGGACAGGGACGACACTGAAGCTTTCTTT
.	.	TRBV27	13	TRBJ2-3	CASSAQRADTQYF	TGTGCCAGCAGCGCACAGCGGGCAGATACGCAGTATTTT
.	TRBD1	TRBV7-2	15	TRBJ2-1	CASSSTGASYNEQFF	TGTGCCAGCAGCTCGACAGGGGCCTCCTACAATGAGCAGTTCTTC
.	.	TRBV5-1	15	TRBJ2-7	CASSLAVGSYYEQYF	TGCGCCAGCAGCTTGGCGGTAGGAAGTTACTACGAGCAGTACTTC
.	.	TRBV27	17	TRBJ2-1	CASSPQIVGSVLNEQFF	TGTGCCAGCAGTCCTCAAATCGTGGGGTCGGTGCTCAATGAGCAGTTCTTC
few	TRBD2	TRBV15	18	TRBJ2-7	CATSRDRLAGGPQGEQYF	TGTGCCACCAGCAGGGACCGACTAGCGGGGGGGCCCCAAGGCGAGCAGTACTTC
few	.	TRBV5-4	11	TRBJ2-1	CASSLNNEQFF	TGTGCCAGCAGCCTCAACAATGAGCAGTTCTTC
.	.	TRBV5-6	12	TRBJ2-3	CASSHDPRWQYF	TGTGCCAGCAGCCACGACCCGCGCTGGCAGTATTTT
.	.	TRBV6-5	16	TRBJ2-6	CASSYSLGSGANVLTF	TGTGCCAGCAGTTACTCATTGGGCTCTGGGGCCAACGTCCTGACTTTC
.	.	TRBV7-8	14	TRBJ2-5	CASSLEAGYETQYF	TGTGCCAGCAGCTTAGAAGCCGGCTACGAGACCCAGTACTTC
.	.	TRBV5-6	16	TRBJ2-1	CASSLDREISYNEQFF	TGTGCCAGCAGCTTGGACCGAGAGATCTCCTACAATGAGCAGTTCTTC
.	TRBD1	TRBV29-1	15	TRBJ1-2	CSVVGTGDDYYGYTF	TGCAGCGTCGTAGGGACAGGGGACGACTACTATGGCTACACCTTC
.	.	TRBV5-4	12	TRBJ1-2	CASSGDSYGYTF	TGTGCCAGCAGCGGAGACAGCTATGGCTACACCTTC
.	.	TRBV27	15	TRBJ2-2	CASSLWRRAGGELFF	TGTGCCAGCAGTTTATGGCGCAGGGCGGGCGGGGAGCTGTTTTTT
.	.	TRBV29-1	10	TRBJ1-1	CSVERSEAFF	TGCAGCGTTGAAAGGTCTGAAGCTTTCTTT
.	.	TRBV6-6	13	TRBJ1-5	CASSPSGDQPQHF	TGTGCCAGCAGCCCCTCGGGGGATCAGCCCCAGCATTTT
.	TRBD1	TRBV27	14	TRBJ1-1	CASRTGGSNTEAFF	TGTGCCAGCAGAACAGGGGGTTCTAACACTGAAGCTTTCTTT
few	.	TRBV4-1	15	TRBJ1-1	CASSQDGGFGTEAFF	TGCGCCAGCAGCCAAGATGGGGGATTTGGCACTGAAGCTTTCTTT
.	.	TRBV7-8	12	TRBJ2-1	CASSLAANEQFF	TGTGCCAGCAGCTTAGCGGCCAATGAGCAGTTCTTC
once	TRBD2	TRBV10-3	12	TRBJ2-7	CAINGGANEQYF	TGTGCCATCAACGGGGGGGCCAACGAGCAGTACTTC
.	.	TRBV15	12	TRBJ2-3	CATSRSGDTQYF	TGTGCCACCAGCAGAAGTGGAGATACGCAGTATTTT
once	TRBD1	TRBV29-1	16	TRBJ1-1	CSVRGGEGARYAEAFF	TGCAGCGTCCGGGGTGGGGAGGGGGCTCGTTACGCTGAAGCTTTCTTT
once	.	TRBV27	15	TRBJ2-7	CASSLGGTPSYEQYF	TGTGCCAGCAGTTTAGGCGGGACCCCCTCCTACGAGCAGTACTTC